The text below deals with one T cell receptor (beta chain). Its antigen is still unknown. The PCR used 60 Vbeta and 13 Jbeta primers. Here immunoSEQ multiplex PCR was the method, and the copy in TCRdb shows in-frame clones only, minus some. The sample shows 110,000 to 150,000 clones, 72% of them seen only once. The data stem from a study of cytomegalovirus exposure and HLA in healthy donors. Study context: Within an early data release were about 80 million unique TCRs drawn from HLA-typed donors. General study findings and limits: For TCR beta chains, V- and J-gene trimming was later linked to a missense DCLRE1C variant. Cytomegalovirus status was reportedly diagnosed by the classifier with high sensitivity and specificity.

Germline V lookup: CDR1 SEHNR, CDR2 FQNEAQ (reference sequence). This CDR3 contains 15 residues. With 1 base removed from V and 0 bases from J, the gap between germline ends came to 8 bases. The sequenced material came from PBMCs. This clonotype was sampled from a man aged 35-49 years in good health and CMV-seronegative. V is TRBV7-9 and J is TRBJ2-3; TRBD1 might be the D (6 bases). The CDR3 sequence: CASSLVTGSTDTQYF. CDR3 coding DNA: TGTGCCAGCAGCTTAGTAACAGGGAGCACAGATACGCAGTATTTT.